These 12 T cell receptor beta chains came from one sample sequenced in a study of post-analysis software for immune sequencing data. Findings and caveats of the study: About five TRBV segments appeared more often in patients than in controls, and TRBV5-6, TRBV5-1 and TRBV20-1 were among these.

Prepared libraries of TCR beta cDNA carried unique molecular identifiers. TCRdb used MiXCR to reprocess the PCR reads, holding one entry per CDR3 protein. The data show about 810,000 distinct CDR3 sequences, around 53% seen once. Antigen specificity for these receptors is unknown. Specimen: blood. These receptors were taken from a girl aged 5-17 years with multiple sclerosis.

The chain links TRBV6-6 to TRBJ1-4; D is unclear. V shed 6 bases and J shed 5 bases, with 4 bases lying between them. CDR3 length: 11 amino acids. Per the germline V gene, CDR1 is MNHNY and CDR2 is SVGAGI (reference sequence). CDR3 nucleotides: TGTGCCAGCAGGGGAAATGAAAAACTGTTTTTT. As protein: CASRGNEKLFF.

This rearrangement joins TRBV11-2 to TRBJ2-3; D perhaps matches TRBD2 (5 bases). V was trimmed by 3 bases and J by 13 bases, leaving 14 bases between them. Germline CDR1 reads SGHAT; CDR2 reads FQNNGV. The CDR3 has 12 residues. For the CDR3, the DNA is TGTGCCAGCAGCTTCGGACGGGGAATGGAGTATTTT. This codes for CASSFGRGMEYF.

CDR3 loop: CSVEGPGLTRTGELFF. The CDR3 DNA reads TGCAGCGTTGAGGGTCCGGGGTTGACCCGGACCGGGGAGCTGTTTTTT. The genes are TRBV29-1 and TRBJ2-2, with D possibly matching TRBD2 (5 bases). This CDR3 contains 16 residues. Between the trimmed V and J ends, which lost 3 bases and 5 bases, there was a span of 19 bases. The germline V gene has CDR1 SQVTM and CDR2 ANQGSEA.

In nucleotides, the CDR3 is TGCAGCGTTGTGCCCCCCGAGGGTTCCTACAATGAGCAGTTCTTC. Residues: CSVVPPEGSYNEQFF. The chain joins TRBV29-1 to TRBJ2-1; D possibly corresponds to TRBD2 (5 bases). The V end was cut by 4 bases, the J end by 1 base, with 14 bases between. Germline CDR1 is SQVTM and CDR2 is ANQGSEA. The CDR3 loop spans 15 amino acids.

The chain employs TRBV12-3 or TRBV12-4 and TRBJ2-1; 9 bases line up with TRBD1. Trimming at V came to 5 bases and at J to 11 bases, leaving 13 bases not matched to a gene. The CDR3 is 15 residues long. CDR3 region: CASSIIVITGGKQFF. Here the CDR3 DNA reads TGTGCCAGCAGTATAATCGTGATAACAGGGGGCAAGCAGTTCTTC.

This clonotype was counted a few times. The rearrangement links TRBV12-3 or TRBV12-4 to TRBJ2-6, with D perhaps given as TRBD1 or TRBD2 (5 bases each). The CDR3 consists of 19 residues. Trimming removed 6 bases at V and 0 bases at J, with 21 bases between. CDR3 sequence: CASRASGRGRISGANVLTF. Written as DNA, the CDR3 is TGTGCCAGCAGGGCCAGCGGCCGGGGCCGTATCTCTGGGGCCAACGTCCTGACTTTC.

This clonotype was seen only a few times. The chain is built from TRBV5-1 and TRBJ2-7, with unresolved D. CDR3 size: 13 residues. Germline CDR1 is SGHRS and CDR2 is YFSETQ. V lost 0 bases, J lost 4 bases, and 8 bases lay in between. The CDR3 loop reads CASSLGRQYEQYF. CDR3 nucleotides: TGCGCCAGCAGCTTGGGCAGGCAGTACGAGCAGTACTTC.

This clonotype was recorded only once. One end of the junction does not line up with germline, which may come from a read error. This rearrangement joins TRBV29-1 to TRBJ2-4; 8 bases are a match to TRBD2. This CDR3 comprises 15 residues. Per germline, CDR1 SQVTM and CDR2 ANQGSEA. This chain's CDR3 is CSAVAGSLAKNTQYF. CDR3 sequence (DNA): TGCAGCGCTGTAGCGGGATCTCTAGCCAAAAACACTCAGTACTTC.

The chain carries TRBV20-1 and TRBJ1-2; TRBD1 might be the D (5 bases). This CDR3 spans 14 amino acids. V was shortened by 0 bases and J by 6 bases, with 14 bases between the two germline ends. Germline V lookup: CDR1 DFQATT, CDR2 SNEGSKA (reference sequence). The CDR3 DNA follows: TGCAGTGCTAGAGATCAAGGAGTAGGGGATGGCTACACCTTC. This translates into CSARDQGVGDGYTF.

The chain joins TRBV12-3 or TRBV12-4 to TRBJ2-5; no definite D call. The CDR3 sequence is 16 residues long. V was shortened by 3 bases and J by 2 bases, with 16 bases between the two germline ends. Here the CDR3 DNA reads TGTGCCAGCAGTTTTTCGATTGGGCCATCGCAAGAGACCCAGTACTTC. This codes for CASSFSIGPSQETQYF.

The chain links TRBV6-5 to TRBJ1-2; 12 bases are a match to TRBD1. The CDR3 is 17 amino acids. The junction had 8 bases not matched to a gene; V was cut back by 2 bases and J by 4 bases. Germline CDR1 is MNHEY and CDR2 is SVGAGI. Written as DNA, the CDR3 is TGTGCCAGCAGTTACCTGCCGGGACAGGGGGCCTCCTATGGCTACACCTTC. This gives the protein CASSYLPGQGASYGYTF.

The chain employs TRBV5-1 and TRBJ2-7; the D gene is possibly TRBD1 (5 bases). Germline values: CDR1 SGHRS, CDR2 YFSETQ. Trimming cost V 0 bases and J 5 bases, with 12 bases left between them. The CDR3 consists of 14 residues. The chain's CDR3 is CASSLGRAGNEQYF. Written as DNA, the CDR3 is TGCGCCAGCAGCTTGGGCAGGGCAGGCAACGAGCAGTACTTC.